This TCR beta chain was recovered during a study of CD4 T cells in relation to SARS-CoV-2 and coronaviruses. The wider study: Negative control cultures got HIV-1 Nef peptides or no peptide.

CD4+ T cells from unexposed donors were obtained before the COVID-19 pandemic (2011-2018). After about 10 days of culture, CD4+ T cells were isolated. Turning to this clone: Its antigen is still unknown.

Generated by immunoSEQ multiplex PCR, the TCRdb table keeps only in-frame clones and is missing some. The repertoire holds 25,000 to 35,000 clones, with 72% as singletons. The TCR originated in a human donor in good health. The sample was CD4+ T cells from PBMCs, cultured in vitro.

CDR3 nucleotide sequence: TGTGCCAGCAGGGAGCTAGCGGGGGCACCCTCTGGGGCCAACGTCCTGACTTTC. This codes for CASRELAGAPSGANVLTF. V and J are TRBV2 and TRBJ2-6; 10 bases are a match to TRBD2. CDR1 is SNHLY, CDR2 FYNNEI, per germline. V was pared by 6 bases and J by 0 bases, with 8 bases of the junction left unmatched. The CDR3 is 18 amino acids.